The rows below give T cell receptor beta chains drawn from one sample of a study of early T cells in non-severe SARS-CoV-2 infection. TCRdb re-analysed the 5' RACE reads in MiXCR, keeping a single row per CDR3 protein. The sample yields roughly 81,000 distinct CDR3 sequences, about 12% seen once. The sequenced sample was whole blood. The receptor source for this set is an adult who was a healthcare worker with PCR-confirmed SARS-CoV-2 infection or an uninfected control (not recorded which). Both conserved end residues are part of each CDR3. Part of the rows lack a size; the others show once, few, many or a class for expanded clones.

few,TRBV3-1,TRBJ2-3,CASSPGLAGSTDTQYF
-,TRBV20-1,TRBJ1-2,CSARGGQGESYTF
-,TRBV24-1,TRBJ2-5,CATSDGLAGRTQYF
many,TRBV7-9,TRBJ1-2,CASSSLGPRGDGYTF
many,TRBV7-3,TRBJ2-7,CASSLRGGTQSYEQYF
few,TRBV12-2,TRBJ1-4,CASRPFKADRPSPNEKLFF
many,TRBV30,TRBJ2-7,CAWSVRFHEQYF
many,TRBV11-2,TRBJ2-1,CASSPGLASDEQFF
many,TRBV5-1,TRBJ2-1,CASSWTGGSYNEQFF
-,TRBV11-2,TRBJ2-7,CASSRDRAYEQYF
-,TRBV19,TRBJ1-5,CASSIFRGTRSNQPRHF
many,TRBV28,TRBJ1-5,CASSGKPQHF
few,TRBV4-1,TRBJ2-3,CASSPRTGRKTDTQYF
-,TRBV20-1,TRBJ1-3,CSAGQGDTIYF
many,TRBV20-1,TRBJ2-1,CSAGRGNEQFF
many,TRBV19,TRBJ2-3,CASSPPVSGADTQYF
many,TRBV30,TRBJ1-6,CAWSGRQRLNSPLHF
few,TRBV28,TRBJ1-2,CASSSRGYTF
-,TRBV4-2,TRBJ2-6,CASSQEYPAGANVLTF
-,TRBV12-3/TRBV12-4,TRBJ2-1,CASSPSAPRWFF
many,TRBV29-1,TRBJ2-7,CSVDTLGEQYF
-,TRBV5-4,TRBJ2-1,CASSRIGQGAKAEQFF
few,TRBV3-1,TRBJ1-5,CASSQGTGVGQPQHF
many,TRBV18,TRBJ2-3,CASSTSSGLTDTQYF
many,TRBV30,TRBJ1-6,CAWSPKTGSRSPLHF
-,TRBV5-1,TRBJ1-1,CASSLGGNRDTEAFF
few,TRBV12-3/TRBV12-4,TRBJ2-7,CASSLGEDEQYF
-,TRBV5-1,TRBJ2-1,CASSSRDSYNEQFF
many,TRBV12-3/TRBV12-4,TRBJ2-5,CASSLRGPQETQYF
many,TRBV5-1,TRBJ2-3,CASSPTDRADTQYF
many,TRBV29-1,TRBJ2-7,CSVEGGHYEQYF
-,TRBV27,TRBJ1-1,CASSFIGPNTEAFF
-,TRBV6-1,TRBJ2-2,CASEHRGLDTGELFF
many,TRBV5-1,TRBJ2-2,CASSLMRDTGELFF
many,TRBV11-2,TRBJ1-1,CASSLAPEVETVFF
many,TRBV7-8,TRBJ2-5,CASSLRDRGGETQYF
few,TRBV3-1,TRBJ1-1,CASSQQRGTEAFF
many,TRBV21-1,TRBJ2-7,CASSSRVDYSSYEQYF
many,TRBV12-3/TRBV12-4,TRBJ2-1,CASEGWGLAGEQFF
-,TRBV2,TRBJ1-5,CASSPGSNQPQHF
-,TRBV20-1,TRBJ2-3,CSASRRESTDTQYF
many,TRBV15,TRBJ1-1,CATSRDLGGTEAFF
many,TRBV18,TRBJ1-6,CASSPGGREYSPLHF
many,TRBV5-4,TRBJ2-2,CASSLAYRDTGELFF
-,TRBV5-1,TRBJ2-1,CASSLEAGPLLPSSYNEQFF
many,TRBV6-5,TRBJ1-6,CASSWSQGGRSPLHF
-,TRBV15,TRBJ2-3,CATSRVPWGGQGYTDTQYF
-,TRBV12-3/TRBV12-4,TRBJ2-1,CASRIENRYSYNEQFF
many,TRBV7-9,TRBJ2-1,CASSRQGVVTYNEQFF
few,TRBV5-4,TRBJ2-7,CASSLRGFNEQYF
many,TRBV7-3,TRBJ1-1,CASSRDSYTEAFF
few,TRBV7-2,TRBJ2-7,CASSHPDRPAYEQYF
many,TRBV30,TRBJ1-2,CAWRRPGGGPGPYGYTF
many,TRBV5-4,TRBJ1-2,CASSLGLKDFYGYTF
many,TRBV29-1,TRBJ1-4,CSVSGQGNEKLFF
many,TRBV7-8,TRBJ2-1,CASSSGTSPGDEQFF
many,TRBV28,TRBJ1-2,CASSLGGFQTNYGYTF
-,TRBV12-3/TRBV12-4,TRBJ2-1,CASAPGKGLAGGKRNEQFF
few,TRBV19,TRBJ2-1,CASTTPGTSGRGEQFF